Reported below is one TCR beta chain. The antigen remains unidentified. This specimen comes from a study of T cells in Graves' hyperthyroidism and ophthalmopathy. CDR1 and CDR2 from the germline V gene are SGHTA and FQGNSA. CDR3 length equals 13 residues. The ends lost 11 bases at V and 3 bases at J; junction bases unmatched: 9. Regions amplified from RNA transcripts were the TCR beta CDR3 regions. Initially, a first-round RT-PCR of the TCR CDR3 employed the HTBI primer set. TCRdb ran MiXCR on the multiplex PCR reads and lists one entry per CDR3 protein. This table holds roughly 98,000 distinct CDR3 sequences, roughly 37% found once. Aged 18 to 65, the patients had hyperthyroidism that was newly diagnosed and had lasted under 2 months. Diagnoses were established using clinical symptoms, serum thyroxine and TRAb, thyroid ultrasound and orbital computed tomography. The study, taken as a whole, reports: Ophthalmopathy could be told apart from stable hyperthyroidism with a 13 V-J model. Researchers found most expanded thyroid clonotypes above 0.001 in blood as well.

The material sequenced was peripheral blood or thyroid tissue (not recorded which). This chain connects TRBV7-2 to TRBJ2-5, with 7 bases aligning to TRBD2. This sequence originates from a woman aged 25-40 years with Graves' hyperthyroidism. The CDR3 DNA reads as TGTGCCTGCGCGGGAGTAGCGGAAGAGACCCAGTACTTC. As protein: CACAGVAEETQYF.